This T cell receptor beta chain was sequenced during a study of T cells expressing NK-cell markers. Study as a whole: The authors derived TCR beta repertoires from sorted CD3+CD56+NKG2C+, CD3+CD56+NKG2C- and CD3+CD56-NKG2C+ T cells. Study-wide findings and caveats: HCMV specificity was not established for the expanded NKG2C+ T cell clones.

Remarks on this clonotype: Its matching antigen is unknown.

Germline lookup yields CDR1 DFQATT and CDR2 SNEGSKA (reference sequence). This CDR3 comprises 15 residues. One entry per CDR3 protein, without DNA, is what TCRdb gives after re-calling the 5' RACE reads. The sample shows fewer than 200,000 distinct CDR3 sequences, and less than 20% sits with its ten largest clones. The sequenced sample was blood T cells: a sorted CD56 or NKG2C T cell subset, CD4+ or CD8+ T cells, or bulk PBMC T cells (not recorded which). J is TRBJ2-5 and V is TRBV20-1; TCRdb lists TRBD1, though no DNA is available to test this call. This clonotype was sampled from a woman aged 18 to 75 in good health. This CDR3 is CSARDGTTSQETQYF.